This entry lists 16 T cell receptor beta chains sequenced from one sample in a study of T cells in Graves' hyperthyroidism and ophthalmopathy. Researchers took RNA transcripts and amplified the TCR beta CDR3 regions from them. The TCR CDR3 was amplified in a first-round RT-PCR using the HTBI primer set. TCRdb re-analysed the multiplex PCR reads in MiXCR, keeping a single row per CDR3 protein. Here the sample spans about 350,000 distinct CDR3 sequences, more than 11% being singletons. Sequencing input: blood. All receptors come from a woman aged 25-40 years with Graves' hyperthyroidism.

This clonotype showed up just a few times. V is TRBV5-6 and J is TRBJ1-5; no definite D call. Germline CDR1 reads SGHDT; CDR2 reads YYEEEE. Trimming left V 3 bases short and J 7 bases short, with 8 bases between. The CDR3 totals 12 residues. The CDR3 DNA reads as TGTGCCAGCAGCTCAGGCCGGCAGCCCCAGCATTTT. Its translation: CASSSGRQPQHF.

This clonotype has a count of ten or more. The rearrangement uses TRBV2 and TRBJ2-7; 9 bases fit TRBD1. After removal of 6 bases from V and 3 bases from J, the junction contained 6 bases not matched to a gene. This CDR3 is built from 14 residues. Germline CDR1 SNHLY, CDR2 FYNNEI. CDR3 sequence (DNA): TGTGCCAGCAGGCTACAGGGGGCGAACTACGAGCAGTACTTC. This encodes CASRLQGANYEQYF.

This clonotype was observed many times. The V call is TRBV7-8, the J call TRBJ2-3; D tentatively fits TRBD1 or TRBD2 (6 bases each). Trimming stripped 5 bases from V and 6 bases from J, with 12 bases between. Germline V lookup: CDR1 SGHVS, CDR2 FQNEAQ. This CDR3 has 13 residues. CDR3 amino acids: CASSPRGGDTQYF. The CDR3 nucleotides read TGTGCCAGCAGCCCACGAGGGGGGGATACGCAGTATTTT.

V usage is TRBV5-1 and J usage is TRBJ1-1, with D uncertain. Trimming left V 2 bases short and J 3 bases short, with 11 bases between. This CDR3 has 14 residues. Per the germline V gene, CDR1 is SGHRS and CDR2 is YFSETQ. CDR3 sequence: CASSFVGVDTEAFF. CDR3 coding DNA: TGCGCCAGCAGCTTTGTCGGGGTGGACACTGAAGCTTTCTTT.

This clonotype was found many times. This chain uses TRBV20-1 with TRBJ2-4; the D gene could be TRBD1 or TRBD2 (5 bases each). CDR3 length equals 13 residues. Germline-derived CDR1 and CDR2 are DFQATT and SNEGSKA (reference sequence). Trimming left V 5 bases short and J 1 base short, with 9 bases between. CDR3 DNA sequence: TGCAGTGCTCTAGAGGGGGCCAAAAACATTCAGTACTTC. It codes for CSALEGAKNIQYF.

This clonotype occurred many times. The chain links TRBV5-1 to TRBJ2-2; no definite D call. V was pared by 0 bases and J by 6 bases, with 0 bases between. Germline CDR1 and CDR2: SGHRS and YFSETQ. The CDR3 totals 11 residues. This CDR3 reads CASSLAGELFF. Here the CDR3 DNA reads TGCGCCAGCAGCTTGGCCGGGGAGCTGTTTTTT.

This clonotype was seen many times. This rearrangement joins TRBV27 to TRBJ2-7, with D perhaps being TRBD1 or TRBD2 (5 bases each). Trimming left V 6 bases short and J 4 bases short, with 16 bases between. The CDR3 extends over 14 amino acids. Per germline, CDR1 MNHEY and CDR2 SMNVEV (reference sequence). The CDR3 sequence is CASSREGRTYEQYF. In DNA, the CDR3 is TGTGCCAGCAGCAGGGAAGGGAGAACGTACGAGCAGTACTTC.

This clonotype occurred many times. The chain uses TRBV28 and TRBJ2-1; 10 nucleotides match TRBD2. The germline V gene has CDR1 MDHEN and CDR2 SYDVKM. Unmatched junction bases numbered 7, after V lost 6 bases and J lost 5 bases. The CDR3 has 15 residues. CDR3 protein: CASSLLAGENNEQFF. The CDR3, as DNA: TGTGCCAGCAGCCTTCTAGCGGGAGAGAACAATGAGCAGTTCTTC.

This clonotype was recorded many times. The chain couples TRBV6-1 to TRBJ2-3; the D gene is possibly TRBD2 (5 bases). Trimming stripped 7 bases from V and 2 bases from J, with 19 bases between. This CDR3 comprises 16 residues. Germline V gene data show CDR1 as MNHNS and CDR2 as SASEGT. The CDR3 reads CASTKVNKGATDTQYF. The CDR3 nucleotides read TGTGCCAGCACTAAAGTTAATAAGGGAGCCACAGATACGCAGTATTTT.

Ten or more counts support this clonotype. The gene calls are TRBV28 and TRBJ2-5; the D gene is possibly TRBD2 (7 bases). Germline V gene data show CDR1 as MDHEN and CDR2 as SYDVKM. Trimming removed 7 bases at V and 0 bases at J, with 18 bases between. CDR3 length: 16 residues. The CDR3 region has the DNA TGTGCCAGCAAAGGGGGGGCAGCGTACTACCAAGAGACCCAGTACTTC. Its protein product is CASKGGAAYYQETQYF.

This clonotype came up many times. The J gene is TRBJ2-7, the V gene TRBV7-8, with D perhaps matching TRBD1 (6 bases). Trimming removed 5 bases from V and 0 bases from J, with 8 bases in between. The CDR3 is 13 amino acids. The germline V gene encodes CDR1 SGHVS and CDR2 FQNEAQ. The DNA of the CDR3 is TGTGCCAGCAGCGGACAGAACTCCTACGAGCAGTACTTC. Protein sequence: CASSGQNSYEQYF. Full variable domain (remainder filled in from reference TRBV7-8 and TRBJ2-7): GAGVSQSPRYKVAKRGQDVALRCDPISGHVSLFWYQQALGQGPEFLTYFQNEAQLDKSGLPSDRFFAERPEGSVSTLKIQRTQQEDSAVYLCASSGQNSYEQYFGPGTRLTVT.

There are many counts of this clonotype. CDR3 sequence (DNA): TGTGCCAGCAGGGCGCTTAGTATCGGGTACGGGCAGTTCTTC. Amino acids: CASRALSIGYGQFF. V and J are TRBV28 and TRBJ2-1; D gene ambiguous. The CDR3 spans 14 residues. Germline CDR1 MDHEN, CDR2 SYDVKM. Trimming shortened V by 6 bases and J by 12 bases, and 21 bases separated the two germline ends.

This clonotype was counted between two and nine times. One end of the junction varies from germline; a read error may be responsible. The CDR3 sequence: CASSQRVPGTQYF. CDR3 DNA: TGTGCCAGCAGCCAACGGGTCCCTGGGACCCAATACTTC. The chain couples TRBV28 to TRBJ2-5, with D perhaps being TRBD1 or TRBD2 (5 bases each). Germline CDR1 and CDR2: MDHEN and SYDVKM. The CDR3 consists of 13 residues.

The rearrangement uses TRBV11-2 and TRBJ2-1; 8 bases are a match to TRBD2. Germline V gene sequence: CDR1 SGHAT, CDR2 FQNNGV. Germline trimming cut 6 bases from V and 8 bases from J; bases unmatched to any gene: 12. This CDR3 has 15 residues. In DNA, the CDR3 is TGTGCCAGCAGTCCCGTCGGGAGGGCTGCCTATGAGCAGTTCTTC. It specifies CASSPVGRAAYEQFF.

Ten or more counts support this clonotype. The chain employs TRBV12-3 or TRBV12-4 and TRBJ2-5; 10 bases align to TRBD1. This CDR3 comprises 15 residues. The trim removed 7 bases at V and 5 bases at J, leaving 10 bases unmatched. This CDR3 reads CASTRLTGGDETQYF. The CDR3 DNA is TGTGCCAGCACCCGGTTGACAGGGGGCGATGAGACCCAGTACTTC.

This clonotype was seen only a few times. It may be a read error: a sequence one base away is much more abundant. The V and J genes are TRBV28 and TRBJ2-3; 13 bases are shared with TRBD2. Germline assignment: CDR1 MDHEN and CDR2 SYDVKM. CDR3 length: 18 residues. CDR3 DNA: TGTGCCAGCAGTTTAAACAGTGGACTAGCGGGAGCAGCAGATACGCAGTGTTTT. Residues: CASSLNSGLAGAADTQCF.